This passage covers 6 T cell receptor beta chains from one sample sequenced in a study of T cell repertoires in ileal Crohn's disease. The protocol was immunoSEQ multiplex PCR, while the TCRdb copy is restricted to in-frame clones and leaves out a portion. The data show over 4,000 clones, roughly 69% seen once. Input material: ileal tissue. Receptor source: an adult with Crohn's disease.

This clone was observed once. The V gene is TRBV11-1, the J gene TRBJ2-4; the match to TRBD2 covers 7 bases. Germline CDR1 reads SGHAT; CDR2 reads FQDESV (reference sequence). CDR3 size: 17 residues. The V gene end was trimmed by 4 bases and the J gene end by 1 base; junction bases not matched to a gene: 10. Here the CDR3 DNA reads TGTGCCAGCAGCTGGGGGAGAGGGCGGGAGGCCAAAAACATTCAGTACTTC. This codes for CASSWGRGREAKNIQYF.

The chain links TRBV18 to TRBJ1-1, with a tentative D call TRBD1 (6 bases). In germline, CDR1 is KGHSH, CDR2 LQKENI. V lost 3 bases, J lost 4 bases, and 15 bases lay in between. This CDR3 spans 15 amino acids. The CDR3 protein is CASSPEGVRGTEAFF. As DNA, the CDR3 is TGTGCCAGCTCACCCGAGGGGGTTAGAGGCACTGAAGCTTTCTTT. Using reference TRBV18 and TRBJ1-1 for the parts outside the CDR3, the full variable domain is NAGVMQNPRHLVRRRGQEARLRCSPMKGHSHVYWYRQLPEEGLKFMVYLQKENIIDESGMPKERFSAEFPKEGPSILRIQQVVRGDSAAYFCASSPEGVRGTEAFFGQGTRLTVV.

This chain joins TRBV27 and TRBJ2-7; D possibly corresponds to TRBD2 (6 bases). This CDR3 comprises 12 residues. Trimming left V 3 bases short and J 7 bases short, with 10 bases between. Looked up from germline, CDR1 is MNHEY and CDR2 is SMNVEV (reference sequence). In DNA form, the CDR3 reads TGTGCCAGCAGTTTGGAGGGGAGAGAGCAGTACTTC. It is translated as CASSLEGREQYF.

The chain is built from TRBV5-1 and TRBJ2-1; TRBD1 matches at 10 bases. The junction had 5 bases not matched to a gene; V was cut back by 0 bases and J by 8 bases. The CDR3 loop spans 15 amino acids. Germline CDR1 SGHRS, CDR2 YFSETQ. In nucleotides, the CDR3 is TGCGCCAGCAGCTTGGTGGACAGGGGGATAGATGAGCAGTTCTTC. This translates into CASSLVDRGIDEQFF.

The chain uses TRBV6-4 and TRBJ2-1, with 13 positions matching TRBD2. The CDR3 consists of 15 residues. Trimming removed 3 bases from V and 6 bases from J; junction bases left unmatched: 2. Per germline, CDR1 MRHNA and CDR2 SNTAGT. The CDR3 DNA sequence: TGTGCCAGCAGTGAACTAGCGGGGGGGCCCAATGAGCAGTTCTTC. This translates into CASSELAGGPNEQFF.

J is TRBJ1-5 and V is TRBV5-1; the D is unclear. Germline CDR1 reads SGHRS; CDR2 reads YFSETQ. The germline V and J ends were trimmed by 1 base and 4 bases, with 6 bases remaining between them. The length of the CDR3 is 13 residues. The CDR3 DNA reads TGCGCCAGCAGCTTGTTCCAGAATCAGCCCCAGCATTTT. This translates into CASSLFQNQPQHF. Drawing the rest from reference TRBV5-1 and TRBJ1-5, the complete variable domain is KAGVTQTPRYLIKTRGQQVTLSCSPISGHRSVSWYQQTPGQGLQFLFEYFSETQRNKGNFPGRFSGRQFSNSRSEMNVSTLELGDSALYLCASSLFQNQPQHFGDGTRLSIL.